In this sample, the clone carrying this T cell receptor beta chain turned up a few times. Its target is not known. This sample stems from a study of beta chain features in type 1 diabetes. Study details: When patients were set against healthy donors, age, gender and cell yields were similar.

CDR1 SGHDT and CDR2 YYEEEE come from the germline V gene. This CDR3 spans 14 amino acids. Trimming at V came to 0 bases and at J to 4 bases, leaving 2 bases not matched to a gene. Expressed TCRB transcripts were sequenced, since all the RNA that had been isolated was reverse transcribed. Average reads for naive, central memory and regulatory T cell samples were some 3.9 million. The data were produced by immunoSEQ multiplex PCR, yet TCRdb's version contains in-frame clones alone and is incomplete. Of hundreds of thousands of clones in the sample, about 14% were seen once. General study findings and limits: The naive, central memory and Treg TCRB repertoires of patients appeared to be more similar to one another than those of healthy donors. Within each of all four CD4+ subsets, Type 1 diabetes patients had TCRB CDR3s that were moderately but significantly shorter.

The TCR originated in a man aged 18 to 30 with type 1 diabetes. This chain connects TRBV5-6 to TRBJ1-2; 8 bases line up with TRBD1. Sample: naive CD4+ T cells from blood. The CDR3 here is CASSLVQGAYGYTF. Written as DNA, the CDR3 is TGTGCCAGCAGCTTGGTTCAGGGGGCCTATGGCTACACCTTC.